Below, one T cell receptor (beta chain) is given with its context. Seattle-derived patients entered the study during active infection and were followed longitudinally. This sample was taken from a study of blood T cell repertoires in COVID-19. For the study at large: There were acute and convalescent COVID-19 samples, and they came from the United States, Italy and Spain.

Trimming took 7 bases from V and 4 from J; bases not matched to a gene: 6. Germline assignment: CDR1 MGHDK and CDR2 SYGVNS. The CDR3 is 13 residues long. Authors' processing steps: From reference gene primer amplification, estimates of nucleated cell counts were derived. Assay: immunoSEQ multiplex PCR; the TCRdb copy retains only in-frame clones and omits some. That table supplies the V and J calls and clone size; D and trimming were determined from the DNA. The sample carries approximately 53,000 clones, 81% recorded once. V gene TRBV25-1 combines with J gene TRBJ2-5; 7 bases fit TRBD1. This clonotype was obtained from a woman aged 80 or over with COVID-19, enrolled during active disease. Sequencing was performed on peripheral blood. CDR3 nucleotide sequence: TGTGCCAGCAAATTTGGGACAGTAGAGACCCAGTACTTC. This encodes CASKFGTVETQYF.